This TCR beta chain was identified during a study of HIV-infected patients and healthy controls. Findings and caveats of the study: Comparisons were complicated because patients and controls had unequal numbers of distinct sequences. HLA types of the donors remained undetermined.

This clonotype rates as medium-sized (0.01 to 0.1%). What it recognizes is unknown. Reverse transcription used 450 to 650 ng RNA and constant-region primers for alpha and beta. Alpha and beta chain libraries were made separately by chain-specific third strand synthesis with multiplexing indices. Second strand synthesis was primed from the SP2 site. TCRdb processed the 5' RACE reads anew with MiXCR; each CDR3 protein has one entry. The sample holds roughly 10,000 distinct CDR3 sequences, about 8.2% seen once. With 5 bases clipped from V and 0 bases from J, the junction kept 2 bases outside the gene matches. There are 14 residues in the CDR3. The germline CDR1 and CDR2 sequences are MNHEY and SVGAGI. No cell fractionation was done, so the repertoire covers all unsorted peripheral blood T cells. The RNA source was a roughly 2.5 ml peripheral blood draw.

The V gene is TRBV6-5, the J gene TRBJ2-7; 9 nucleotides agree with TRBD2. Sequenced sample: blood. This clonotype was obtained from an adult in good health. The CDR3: CASSPTSGSYEQYF. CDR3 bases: TGTGCCAGCAGTCCGACTAGCGGCTCCTACGAGCAGTACTTC.